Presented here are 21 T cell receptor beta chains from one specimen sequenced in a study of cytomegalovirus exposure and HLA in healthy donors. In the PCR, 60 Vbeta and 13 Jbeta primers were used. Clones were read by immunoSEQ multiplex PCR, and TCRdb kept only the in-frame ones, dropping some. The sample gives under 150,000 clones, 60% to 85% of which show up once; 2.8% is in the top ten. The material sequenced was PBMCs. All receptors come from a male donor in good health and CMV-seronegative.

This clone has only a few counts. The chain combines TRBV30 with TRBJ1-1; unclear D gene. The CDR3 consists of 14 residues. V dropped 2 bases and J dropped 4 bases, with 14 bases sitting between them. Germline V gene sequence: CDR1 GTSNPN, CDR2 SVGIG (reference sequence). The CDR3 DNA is TGTGCCTGGAGTAAGCGGCGAATTAGCACTGAAGCTTTCTTT. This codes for CAWSKRRISTEAFF.

The CDR3 loop reads CASSHLGEDLPGELFF. CDR3 bases: TGTGCCAGCAGCCATCTTGGGGAGGATTTACCCGGGGAGCTGTTTTTT. This chain connects TRBV7-6 to TRBJ2-2, with D possibly matching TRBD2 (6 bases). The CDR3 spans 16 residues. Germline values: CDR1 SGHVS, CDR2 FNYEAQ. The V end lost 5 bases, the J end lost 6 bases, and 19 bases lay between the germline ends.

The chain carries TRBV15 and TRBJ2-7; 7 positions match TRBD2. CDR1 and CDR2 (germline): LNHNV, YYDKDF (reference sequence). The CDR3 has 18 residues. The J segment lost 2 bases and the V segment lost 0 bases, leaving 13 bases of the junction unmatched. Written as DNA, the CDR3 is TGTGCCACCAGCAGAGATGCTACCACGGGGGGTGTACCCTACGAGCAGTACTTC. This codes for CATSRDATTGGVPYEQYF.

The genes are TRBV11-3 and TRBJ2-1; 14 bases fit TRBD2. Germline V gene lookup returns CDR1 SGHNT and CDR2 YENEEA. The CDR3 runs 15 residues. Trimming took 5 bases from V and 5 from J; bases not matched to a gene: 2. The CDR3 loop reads CASSLGLAGDNEQFF. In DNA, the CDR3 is TGTGCCAGCAGCCTGGGACTAGCGGGGGACAATGAGCAGTTCTTC.

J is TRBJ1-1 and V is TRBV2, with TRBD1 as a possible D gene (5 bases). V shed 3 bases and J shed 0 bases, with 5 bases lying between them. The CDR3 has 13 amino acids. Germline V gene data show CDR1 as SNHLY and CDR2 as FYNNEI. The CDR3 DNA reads TGTGCCAGCAGTGACAGGGTGAACACTGAAGCTTTCTTT. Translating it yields CASSDRVNTEAFF.

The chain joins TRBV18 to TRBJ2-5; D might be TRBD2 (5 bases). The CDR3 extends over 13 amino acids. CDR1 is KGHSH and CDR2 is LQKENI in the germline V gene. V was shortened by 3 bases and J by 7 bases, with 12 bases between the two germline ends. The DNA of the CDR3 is TGTGCCAGCTCACCGCTCCGGGAAGGGACCCAGTACTTC. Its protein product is CASSPLREGTQYF.

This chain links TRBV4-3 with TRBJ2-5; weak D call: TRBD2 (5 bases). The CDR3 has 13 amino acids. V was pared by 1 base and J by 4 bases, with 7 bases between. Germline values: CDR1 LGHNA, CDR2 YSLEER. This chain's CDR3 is CASSQGRSETQYF. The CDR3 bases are TGCGCCAGCAGCCAAGGGAGGTCAGAGACCCAGTACTTC.

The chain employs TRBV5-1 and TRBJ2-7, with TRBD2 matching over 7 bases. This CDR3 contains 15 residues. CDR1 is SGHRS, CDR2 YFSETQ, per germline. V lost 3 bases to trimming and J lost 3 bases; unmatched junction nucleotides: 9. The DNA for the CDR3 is TGCGCCAGCAGCTGGGGTGGTAGCGGGCTCTACGAGCAGTACTTC. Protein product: CASSWGGSGLYEQYF.

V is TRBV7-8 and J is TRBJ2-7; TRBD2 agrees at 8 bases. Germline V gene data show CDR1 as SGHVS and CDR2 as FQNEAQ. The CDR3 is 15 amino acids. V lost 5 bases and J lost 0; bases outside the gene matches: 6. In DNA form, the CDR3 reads TGTGCCAGCAGCCCCAGCGGGAGATCCTCCTACGAGCAGTACTTC. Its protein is CASSPSGRSSYEQYF. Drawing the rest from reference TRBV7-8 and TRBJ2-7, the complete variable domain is GAGVSQSPRYKVAKRGQDVALRCDPISGHVSLFWYQQALGQGPEFLTYFQNEAQLDKSGLPSDRFFAERPEGSVSTLKIQRTQQEDSAVYLCASSPSGRSSYEQYFGPGTRLTVT.

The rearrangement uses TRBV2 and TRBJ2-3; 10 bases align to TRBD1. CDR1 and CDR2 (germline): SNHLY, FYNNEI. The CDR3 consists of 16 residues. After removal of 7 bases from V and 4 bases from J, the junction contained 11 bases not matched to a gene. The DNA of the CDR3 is TGTGCCAGCACCCGGGACAGGGGTTTTGAAGCAGATACGCAGTATTTT. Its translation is CASTRDRGFEADTQYF.

The CDR3 DNA follows: TGTGCCAGCAGCCACTTTGAGGACTACAATGAGCAGTTCTTC. Encoded protein: CASSHFEDYNEQFF. This sequence joins TRBV6-5 and TRBJ2-1; D remains ambiguous. This CDR3 spans 14 amino acids. Germline CDR1 reads MNHEY; CDR2 reads SVGAGI. Trimming removed 6 bases from V and 3 bases from J, with 12 bases in between.

The CDR3 loop reads CASSFMDRGVGAFF. Here the CDR3 DNA reads TGTGCCAGCAGCTTCATGGACAGGGGGGTAGGGGCTTTCTTT. This chain connects TRBV7-9 to TRBJ1-1; 10 bases agree with TRBD1. The CDR3 has 14 amino acids. The germline CDR1 and CDR2 sequences are SEHNR and FQNEAQ (reference sequence). The ends lost 3 bases at V and 11 bases at J; junction bases unmatched: 9.

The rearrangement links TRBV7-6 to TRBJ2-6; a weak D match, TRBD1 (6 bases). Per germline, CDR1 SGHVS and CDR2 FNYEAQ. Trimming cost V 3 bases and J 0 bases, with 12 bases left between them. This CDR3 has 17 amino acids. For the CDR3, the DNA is TGTGCCAGCAGCTTTGGGACATGGCCCTCTGGGGCCAACGTCCTGACTTTC. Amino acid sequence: CASSFGTWPSGANVLTF. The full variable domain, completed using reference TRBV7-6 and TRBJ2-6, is GAGVSQSPRYKVTKRGQDVALRCDPISGHVSLYWYRQALGQGPEFLTYFNYEAQQDKSGLPNDRFSAERPEGSISTLTIQRTEQRDSAMYRCASSFGTWPSGANVLTFGAGSRLTVL.

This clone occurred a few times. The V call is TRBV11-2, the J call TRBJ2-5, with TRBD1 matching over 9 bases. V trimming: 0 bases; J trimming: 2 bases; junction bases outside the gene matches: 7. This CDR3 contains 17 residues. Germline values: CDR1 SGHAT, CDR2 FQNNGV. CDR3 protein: CASSLDLRTGAQETQYF. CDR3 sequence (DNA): TGTGCCAGCAGCTTAGATCTCAGGACAGGGGCGCAAGAGACCCAGTACTTC.

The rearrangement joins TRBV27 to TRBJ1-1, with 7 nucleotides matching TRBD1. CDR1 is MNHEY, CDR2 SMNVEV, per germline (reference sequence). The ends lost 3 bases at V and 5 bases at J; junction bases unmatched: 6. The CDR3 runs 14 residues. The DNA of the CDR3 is TGTGCCAGCAGTTTCCACAGGGGCTTAACTGAAGCTTTCTTT. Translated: CASSFHRGLTEAFF.

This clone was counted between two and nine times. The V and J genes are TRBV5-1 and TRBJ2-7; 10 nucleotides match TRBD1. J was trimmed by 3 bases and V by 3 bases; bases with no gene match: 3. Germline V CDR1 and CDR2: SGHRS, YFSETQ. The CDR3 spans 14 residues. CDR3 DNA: TGCGCCAGCAGCTCCGGGACAGGGGACTACGAGCAGTACTTC. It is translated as CASSSGTGDYEQYF. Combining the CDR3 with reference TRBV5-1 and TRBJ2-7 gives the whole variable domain KAGVTQTPRYLIKTRGQQVTLSCSPISGHRSVSWYQQTPGQGLQFLFEYFSETQRNKGNFPGRFSGRQFSNSRSEMNVSTLELGDSALYLCASSSGTGDYEQYFGPGTRLTVT.

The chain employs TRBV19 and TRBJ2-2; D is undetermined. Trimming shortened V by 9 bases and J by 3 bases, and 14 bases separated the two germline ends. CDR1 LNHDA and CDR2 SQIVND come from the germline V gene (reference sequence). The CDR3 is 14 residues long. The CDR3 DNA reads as TGTGCCAGCCTCGACCGAGGCTACACCGGGGAGCTGTTTTTT. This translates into CASLDRGYTGELFF.

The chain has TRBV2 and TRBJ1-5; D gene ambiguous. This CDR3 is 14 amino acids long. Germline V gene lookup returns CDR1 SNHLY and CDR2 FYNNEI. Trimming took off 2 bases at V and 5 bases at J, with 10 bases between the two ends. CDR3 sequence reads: CASSEWVRDQPQHF. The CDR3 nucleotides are TGTGCCAGCAGTGAATGGGTACGGGATCAGCCCCAGCATTTT.

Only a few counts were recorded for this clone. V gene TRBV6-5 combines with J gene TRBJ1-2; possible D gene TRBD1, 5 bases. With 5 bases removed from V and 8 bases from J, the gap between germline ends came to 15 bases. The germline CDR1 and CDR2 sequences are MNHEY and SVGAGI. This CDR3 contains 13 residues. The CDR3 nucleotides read TGTGCCAGCAGTGAGCTCGGGGGTTCCGGCTACACCTTC. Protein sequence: CASSELGGSGYTF.

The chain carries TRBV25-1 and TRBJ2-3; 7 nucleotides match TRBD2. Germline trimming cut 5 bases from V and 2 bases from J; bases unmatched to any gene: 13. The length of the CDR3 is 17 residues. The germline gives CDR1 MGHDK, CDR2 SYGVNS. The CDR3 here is CASSPPLGRAATDTQYF. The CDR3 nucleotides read TGTGCCAGCAGTCCCCCACTAGGGAGGGCCGCCACAGATACGCAGTATTTT.

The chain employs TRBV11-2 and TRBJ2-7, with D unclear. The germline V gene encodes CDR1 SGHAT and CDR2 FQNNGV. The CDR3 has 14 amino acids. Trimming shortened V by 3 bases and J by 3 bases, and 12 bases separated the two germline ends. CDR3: CASSFAHRFYEQYF. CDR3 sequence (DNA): TGTGCCAGCAGCTTTGCGCACAGATTCTACGAGCAGTACTTC. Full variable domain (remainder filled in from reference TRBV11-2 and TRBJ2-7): EAGVAQSPRYKIIEKRQSVAFWCNPISGHATLYWYQQILGQGPKLLIQFQNNGVVDDSQLPKDRFSAERLKGVDSTLKIQPAKLEDSAVYLCASSFAHRFYEQYFGPGTRLTVT.